A single sample gave rise to the 10 T cell receptor beta chains below, sequenced in a study of cytomegalovirus exposure and HLA in healthy donors. The PCR employed 60 Vbeta primers together with 13 Jbeta primers. Only in-frame clones appear in the TCRdb table, and some are missing; sequencing was by immunoSEQ multiplex PCR. Seen here are 200,000 or so clones, roughly 80% observed once, and the top ten hold about 0.2%. What was sequenced was PBMCs. These receptors all come from a girl aged 2 to 9 in good health and CMV-seronegative.

This chain links TRBV4-1 with TRBJ2-1; no clear D. Between the trimmed V and J ends, which lost 0 bases and 4 bases, there was a span of 4 bases. The V gene's germline CDR1 is MGHRA and CDR2 YSYEKL. This CDR3 is built from 13 residues. In nucleotides, the CDR3 is TGCGCCAGCAGCCAAGATCAGTACAATGAGCAGTTCTTC. This encodes CASSQDQYNEQFF.

The rearrangement links TRBV5-4 to TRBJ1-2; a weak D match, TRBD1 (5 bases). Between the trimmed V and J ends, which lost 1 base and 4 bases, there was a span of 11 bases. Looked up from germline, CDR1 is SGHNT and CDR2 is YYREEE (reference sequence). This CDR3 has 14 amino acids. In DNA, the CDR3 is TGTGCCAGCAGCTTGCAGGGTACGGTCTATGGCTACACCTTC. This sequence encodes CASSLQGTVYGYTF.

The rearrangement links TRBV4-2 to TRBJ2-7; a weak D match, TRBD2 (7 bases). Deletions cut 4 bases from V and 2 bases from J, with 15 bases between. The V gene's germline CDR1 is LGHNA and CDR2 YNFKEQ. The CDR3 length is 15 residues. CDR3 sequence (DNA): TGTGCCAGCAGCCCGGGGGCGGGGGCGGCCTACGAGCAGTACTTC. Amino acid sequence: CASSPGAGAAYEQYF.

This clone appeared a single time. V gene TRBV4-1 combines with J gene TRBJ2-1, with D tentatively TRBD2 (6 bases). Trimming left V 4 bases short and J 8 bases short, with 12 bases between. The CDR3 extends over 13 amino acids. The germline V gene has CDR1 MGHRA and CDR2 YSYEKL. The CDR3 reads CASSPWGDDEQFF. The CDR3 coding sequence is TGCGCCAGCAGCCCGTGGGGGGACGATGAGCAGTTCTTC.

This chain joins TRBV11-2 and TRBJ1-3; D is possibly TRBD1 (6 bases). V gave up 0 bases and J gave up 4 bases, with 13 bases separating them. From germline, CDR1 is SGHAT and CDR2 FQNNGV. This CDR3 contains 16 residues. The CDR3 DNA reads as TGTGCCAGCAGCTTAGATTTGGGGGCTGGAGGAAACACCATATATTTT. Translated: CASSLDLGAGGNTIYF.

This rearrangement joins TRBV9 to TRBJ1-1, with unresolved D. Germline loops: CDR1 SGDLS, CDR2 YYNGEE. Trimming removed 0 bases from V and 3 bases from J, with 6 bases in between. The CDR3 length is 13 residues. The CDR3 sequence is CASSVEAHTEAFF. As DNA, the CDR3 is TGTGCCAGCAGCGTAGAAGCGCACACTGAAGCTTTCTTT.

The genes are TRBV20-1 and TRBJ2-3, with D unclear. The CDR3 has 11 residues. V was clipped by 4 bases and J by 1 base, with 3 bases between them. CDR1 DFQATT and CDR2 SNEGSKA come from the germline V gene (reference sequence). In DNA form, the CDR3 reads TGCAGTGCTATCGGCACAGATACGCAGTATTTT. It is translated as CSAIGTDTQYF.

This sequence joins TRBV6-6 and TRBJ2-5; 9 positions agree with TRBD1. Germline trimming cut 6 bases from V and 2 bases from J; bases unmatched to any gene: 10. CDR1 is MNHNY, CDR2 SVGAGI, per germline (reference sequence). This CDR3 has 16 residues. CDR3: CASRNPGQGYQETQYF. The CDR3 bases are TGTGCCAGCAGGAACCCGGGACAGGGATATCAAGAGACCCAGTACTTC.

The chain has TRBV30 and TRBJ1-2, with 12 bases lining up with TRBD1. Germline V gene data show CDR1 as GTSNPN and CDR2 as SVGIG (reference sequence). Trimming took 1 base from V and 1 from J; bases not matched to a gene: 16. The CDR3 has 20 residues. CDR3 sequence reads: CAWSGGDRGRVEAFNYGYTF. CDR3 coding DNA: TGTGCCTGGAGTGGAGGGGACAGGGGGCGAGTTGAGGCTTTTAACTATGGCTACACCTTC.

This CDR3 reads CASSMGLQGNTQYF. In DNA, the CDR3 is TGTGCCAGTAGTATGGGATTACAGGGGAATACGCAGTATTTT. This chain connects TRBV19 to TRBJ2-3, with 7 bases matching TRBD1. This CDR3 has 14 amino acids. Germline V gene data show CDR1 as LNHDA and CDR2 as SQIVND (reference sequence). The V gene end was trimmed by 3 bases and the J gene end by 7 bases; junction bases not matched to a gene: 7.